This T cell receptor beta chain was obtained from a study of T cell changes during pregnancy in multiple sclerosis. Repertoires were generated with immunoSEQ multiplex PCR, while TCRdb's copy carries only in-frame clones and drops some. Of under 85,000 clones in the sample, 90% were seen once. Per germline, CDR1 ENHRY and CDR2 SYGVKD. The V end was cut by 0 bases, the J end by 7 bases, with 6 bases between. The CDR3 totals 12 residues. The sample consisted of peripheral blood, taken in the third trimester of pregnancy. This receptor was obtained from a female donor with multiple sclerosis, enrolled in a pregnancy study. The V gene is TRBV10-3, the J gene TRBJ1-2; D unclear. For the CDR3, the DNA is TGTGCCATCAGTGAGTCCGCGGGTGGCTACACCTTC. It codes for CAISESAGGYTF.